This TCR beta chain stems from a study of OX40 agonist ivuxolimab in advanced cancers. In the study overall: In this trial design, patients received ivuxolimab intravenously at 0.01 to 10 mg/kg every 2 weeks. 30% to 40% of patients had received prior checkpoint inhibitor therapy.

Between the trimmed V and J ends, which lost 1 base and 7 bases, there was a span of 19 bases. The length of the CDR3 is 16 residues. The germline V gene encodes CDR1 LNHDA and CDR2 SQIVND (reference sequence). Profiled with immunoSEQ multiplex PCR; TCRdb holds only in-frame clones, not every one. The profile shows about 69,000 clones, 80% to 95% of them singletons. This receptor was identified in an adult with an advanced solid tumor such as melanoma, head and neck, liver or kidney cancer. The chain has TRBV19 and TRBJ2-5; TRBD1 is a possible D gene (6 bases). The sequencing here drew on CD4+ or CD8+ T cells sorted from blood, taken in a trial of the OX40 agonist ivuxolimab. This CDR3 is CASSIVGGAKPGTQYF. The DNA for the CDR3 is TGTGCCAGTAGTATAGTTGGGGGCGCGAAACCGGGGACCCAGTACTTC.